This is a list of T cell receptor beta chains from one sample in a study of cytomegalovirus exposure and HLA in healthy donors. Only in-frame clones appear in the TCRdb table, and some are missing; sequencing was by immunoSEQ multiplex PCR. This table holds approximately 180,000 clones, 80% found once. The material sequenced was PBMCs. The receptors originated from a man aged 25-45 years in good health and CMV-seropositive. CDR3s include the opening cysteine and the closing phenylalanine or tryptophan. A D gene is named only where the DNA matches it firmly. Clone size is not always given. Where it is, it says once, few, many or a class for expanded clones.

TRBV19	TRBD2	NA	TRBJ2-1	CASSIPRLAGDSYNEQFF	TGTGCCAGTAGTATCCCCCGGCTAGCGGGGGACTCCTACAATGAGCAGTTCTTC
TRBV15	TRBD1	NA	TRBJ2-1	CATSRDLVGSGGRNEQFF	TGTGCCACCAGCAGAGATCTGGTTGGGTCAGGGGGCCGTAATGAGCAGTTCTTC
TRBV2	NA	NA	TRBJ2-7	CASSASGVEQYF	TGTGCCAGCAGTGCGTCAGGGGTCGAGCAGTACTTC
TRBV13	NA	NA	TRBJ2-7	CASSLQADEQYF	TGTGCCAGCAGCTTACAAGCGGACGAGCAGTACTTC
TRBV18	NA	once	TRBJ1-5	CASSPGGSNQPQHF	TGTGCCAGCTCACCAGGGGGCAGCAATCAGCCCCAGCATTTT
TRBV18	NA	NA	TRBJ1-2	CASSPPLRGESGYTF	TGTGCCAGCTCACCACCGCTTCGCGGGGAGAGTGGCTACACCTTC
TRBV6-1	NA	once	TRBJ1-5	CASSEDRKNNQPQHF	TGTGCCAGCAGTGAGGACAGAAAGAACAATCAGCCCCAGCATTTT
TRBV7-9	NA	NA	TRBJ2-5	CASSPWTVQETQYF	TGTGCCAGCAGCCCGTGGACAGTCCAAGAGACCCAGTACTTC
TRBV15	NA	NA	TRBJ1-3	CATSRERAYSGNTIYF	TGTGCCACCAGCAGAGAGAGGGCCTACTCTGGAAACACCATATATTTT
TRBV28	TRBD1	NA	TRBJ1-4	CASSYRGENEKLFF	TGTGCCAGCAGTTACAGGGGCGAGAATGAAAAACTGTTTTTT
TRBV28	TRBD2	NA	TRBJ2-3	CASSSPPAGAFTDTQYF	TGTGCCAGCAGTTCCCCACCGGCGGGAGCGTTCACAGATACGCAGTATTTT
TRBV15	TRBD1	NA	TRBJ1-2	CATSSVTGANYGYTF	TGTGCCACCAGCTCAGTGACAGGGGCTAACTATGGCTACACCTTC
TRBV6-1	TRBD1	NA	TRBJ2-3	CAGAEQGARTDTQYF	TGTGCCGGGGCAGAACAGGGGGCTCGCACAGATACGCAGTATTTT
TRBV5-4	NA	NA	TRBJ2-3	CASSKVAESTDTQYF	TGTGCCAGCAGCAAAGTAGCGGAAAGCACAGATACGCAGTATTTT
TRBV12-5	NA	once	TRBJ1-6	CASASGLGWNSPLHF	TGTGCTAGTGCCTCCGGACTGGGATGGAATTCACCCCTCCACTTT
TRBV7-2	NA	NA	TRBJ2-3	CASSLVWGAADTQYF	TGTGCCAGCAGCTTAGTTTGGGGCGCGGCAGATACGCAGTATTTT
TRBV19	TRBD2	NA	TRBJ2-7	CASSISGTIYYEQYF	TGTGCCAGTAGTATATCCGGGACTATTTACTACGAGCAGTACTTC
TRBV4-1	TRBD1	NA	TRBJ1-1	CASSPGTGGANTEAFF	TGCGCCAGCAGCCCGGGGACAGGGGGCGCGAACACTGAAGCTTTCTTT
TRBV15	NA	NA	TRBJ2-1	CATSRDQVNEQFF	TGTGCCACCAGCAGAGATCAGGTCAATGAGCAGTTCTTC
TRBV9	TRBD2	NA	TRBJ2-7	CASSSAASGLHYEQYF	TGTGCCAGCAGTTCAGCGGCTAGCGGGCTTCATTACGAGCAGTACTTC
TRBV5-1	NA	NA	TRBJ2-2	CASNPQRGYEAGELFF	TGCGCCAGCAACCCCCAGCGCGGTTATGAGGCCGGGGAGCTGTTTTTT
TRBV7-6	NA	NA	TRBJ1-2	CASSSDFQGPNYGYTF	TGTGCCAGCAGCTCCGACTTCCAGGGGCCTAACTATGGCTACACCTTC
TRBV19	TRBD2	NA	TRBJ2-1	CASTPSKRERNEQFF	TGTGCCAGTACCCCATCGAAGCGGGAGAGGAATGAGCAGTTCTTC
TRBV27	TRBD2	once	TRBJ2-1	CASSRTSGRAGNEQFF	TGTGCCAGCAGTAGGACTAGCGGGAGAGCTGGGAATGAGCAGTTCTTC
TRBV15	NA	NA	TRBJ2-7	CATSRGLSYEQYF	TGTGCCACCAGCAGGGGGCTCTCCTACGAGCAGTACTTC
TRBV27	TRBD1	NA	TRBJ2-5	CASYGQGGQETQYF	TGTGCCAGCTATGGACAGGGGGGCCAAGAGACCCAGTACTTC
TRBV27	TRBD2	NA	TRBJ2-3	CASHSGGAWSTDTQYF	TGTGCCAGCCACAGCGGGGGGGCCTGGAGTACAGATACGCAGTATTTT
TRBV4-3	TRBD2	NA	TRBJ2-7	CASSLLAGGDEQYF	TGCGCCAGCAGTTTACTAGCGGGGGGTGACGAGCAGTACTTC
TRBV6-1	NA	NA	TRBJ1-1	CASSPGRANTEAFF	TGTGCCAGCAGCCCGGGCAGGGCCAACACTGAAGCTTTCTTT
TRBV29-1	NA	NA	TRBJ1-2	CSVELAVSGIGYTF	TGCAGCGTTGAATTGGCGGTGTCCGGGATTGGCTACACCTTC
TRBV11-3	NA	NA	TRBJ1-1	CASSLEAGNTEAFF	TGTGCCAGCAGCTTAGAGGCAGGGAACACTGAAGCTTTCTTT
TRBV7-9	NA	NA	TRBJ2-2	CASKETGELFF	TGTGCCAGCAAAGAGACCGGGGAGCTGTTTTTT
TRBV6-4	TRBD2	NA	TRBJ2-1	CASSDGGDEQFF	TGTGCCAGCAGTGACGGGGGGGATGAGCAGTTCTTC
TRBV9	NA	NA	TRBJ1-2	CASSGDAQGHYGYTF	TGTGCCAGCAGCGGAGATGCACAGGGCCACTATGGCTACACCTTC
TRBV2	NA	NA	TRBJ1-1	CASRGQMNTEAFF	TGTGCCAGCAGGGGGCAGATGAACACTGAAGCTTTCTTT
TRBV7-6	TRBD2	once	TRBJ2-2	CASSLIRLAGTTGELFF	TGTGCCAGCAGCTTAATAAGGCTAGCGGGGACCACCGGGGAGCTGTTTTTT
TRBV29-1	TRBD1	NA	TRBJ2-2	CSVEDGGQGRGGELFF	TGCAGCGTTGAAGATGGCGGACAGGGACGGGGCGGGGAGCTGTTTTTT
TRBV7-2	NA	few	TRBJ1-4	CASSLKTGLATNEKLFF	TGTGCCAGCAGCTTAAAGACAGGCCTTGCAACTAATGAAAAACTGTTTTTT
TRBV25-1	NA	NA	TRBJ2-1	CASSAVNEQFF	TGTGCCAGCAGTGCTGTTAATGAGCAGTTCTTC
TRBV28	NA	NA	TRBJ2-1	CASSLAEHYNEQFF	TGTGCCAGCAGTTTAGCGGAGCACTACAATGAGCAGTTCTTC
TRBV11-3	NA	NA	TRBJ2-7	CASSLGQSLSYEQYF	TGTGCCAGCAGCTTAGGACAGTCTCTTTCCTACGAGCAGTACTTC
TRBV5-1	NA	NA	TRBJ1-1	CASSLGVSGMNTEAFF	TGCGCCAGCAGCTTGGGAGTCTCCGGGATGAACACTGAAGCTTTCTTT
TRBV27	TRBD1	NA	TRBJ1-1	CASSERGQGNTEAFF	TGTGCCAGCAGTGAACGCGGACAGGGGAACACTGAAGCTTTCTTT
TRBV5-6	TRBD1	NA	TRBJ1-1	CASSSRLIGGTGEAFF	TGTGCCAGCAGCTCCCGGCTTATAGGGGGCACAGGTGAAGCTTTCTTT
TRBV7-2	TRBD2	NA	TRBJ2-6	CASSPLAGATGANVLTF	TGTGCCAGCAGCCCACTAGCGGGGGCGACTGGGGCCAACGTCCTGACTTTC
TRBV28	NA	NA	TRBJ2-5	CASRGTAQETQYF	TGTGCCAGCCGCGGGACGGCTCAAGAGACCCAGTACTTC
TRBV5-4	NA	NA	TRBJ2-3	CASSFGGASGTDTQYF	TGTGCCAGCAGCTTTGGGGGGGCTAGCGGCACAGATACGCAGTATTTT
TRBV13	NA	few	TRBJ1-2	CASSLDGGTKDNYGYTF	TGTGCCAGCAGCTTAGACGGGGGGACAAAGGACAACTATGGCTACACCTTC
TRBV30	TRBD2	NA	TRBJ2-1	CAWSVGRRGNEQFF	TGTGCCTGGAGTGTCGGGAGGCGGGGCAATGAGCAGTTCTTC
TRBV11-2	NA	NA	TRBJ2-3	CASSSEGHTDTQYF	TGTGCCAGCAGCTCTGAGGGCCACACAGATACGCAGTATTTT
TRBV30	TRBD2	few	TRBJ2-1	CAWSVLAGGNEQFF	TGTGCCTGGAGTGTACTAGCGGGAGGCAATGAGCAGTTCTTC
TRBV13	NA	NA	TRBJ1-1	CASSLNMNTEAFF	TGTGCCAGCAGCTTAAATATGAACACTGAAGCTTTCTTT
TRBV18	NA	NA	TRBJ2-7	CASSQLRGPTYEQYF	TGTGCCAGCTCACAGTTAAGGGGCCCAACCTACGAGCAGTACTTC
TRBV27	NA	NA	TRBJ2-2	CASSPQGTGELFF	TGTGCCAGCAGTCCGCAGGGGACCGGGGAGCTGTTTTTT
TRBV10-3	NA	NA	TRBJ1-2	CAIRDTQANYGYTF	TGTGCCATCAGGGACACGCAAGCTAACTATGGCTACACCTTC